These T cell receptor beta chains were read from a single sample in a study of T cell repertoires in cytomegalovirus infection. TCRdb used MiXCR to reprocess the reads, holding one entry per CDR3 protein. The repertoire holds about 280,000 distinct CDR3 sequences, with 20% to 25% as singletons. These receptors' antigens are unknown. The sequencing used cultured PBMCs, collected from culture after CMV antigen stimulation. Source of these receptors: a human donor in good health (CMV status not recorded). Some clones in this sample may be carry-over from other donors' samples. The CDR3 runs from the conserved cysteine through the conserved F or W. A D gene is named only where the DNA matches it firmly. Where a row states a size, it is once, few, many or the class of an expanded clone; other rows omit it.

D gene	V gene	clone size	J gene	CDR3 DNA	CDR3 protein
TRBD2	TRBV24-1	few	TRBJ2-1	TGTGCCACCAGTGGTCGGGAGGGCGCCTACAATGAGCAGTTCTTC	CATSGREGAYNEQFF
TRBD1	TRBV7-9	few	TRBJ2-7	TGTGCCAGCAGCCTCGGGACAGGGCACGAGCAGTACTTC	CASSLGTGHEQYF
TRBD2	TRBV11-3	NA	TRBJ2-1	TGTGCCAGCAGTCCAACTAGCGGGCGCTACTACAATGAGCAGTTCTTC	CASSPTSGRYYNEQFF
TRBD1	TRBV5-4	few	TRBJ1-1	TGTGCCAGCAGCCGACAGGGACAAGCTTTCTTT	CASSRQGQAFF
TRBD2	TRBV7-2	many	TRBJ2-2	TGTGCCAGCCGGGGGGGATATGACACCGGGGAGCTGTTTTTT	CASRGGYDTGELFF
TRBD1	TRBV10-3	many	TRBJ2-5	TGTGCCATCAAGCGACAGGGCCAAGAGACCCAGTACTTC	CAIKRQGQETQYF
NA	TRBV7-6	few	TRBJ2-7	TGTGCCAGCAGCTTAGCGCTGCGGGATACCTCCTACGAGCAGTACTTC	CASSLALRDTSYEQYF
NA	TRBV19	few	TRBJ1-5	TGTGCCAGTAGTCCACAGGCAGGGCCCCAGCATTTT	CASSPQAGPQHF
NA	TRBV7-3	once	TRBJ2-2	TGTGCCGGAAACAGGGTAGTCACCGGGGAGCTGTTTTTT	CAGNRVVTGELFF
NA	TRBV20-1	few	TRBJ1-5	TGCAGTGCTAGAGATGTGGAGAAATCTAGCAATCAGCCCCAGCATTTT	CSARDVEKSSNQPQHF
NA	TRBV12-3/TRBV12-4	few	TRBJ2-1	TGTGCCAGCTCCGGGGTGTACAATGAGCAGTTCTTC	CASSGVYNEQFF
NA	TRBV12-3/TRBV12-4	NA	TRBJ2-2	TGTGCCAGCAGTTACATCCCCGGGGAGCTGTTTTTT	CASSYIPGELFF
NA	TRBV19	NA	TRBJ1-2	TGTGCCAGTAGTATGGTGGGGATTGATTATGGCTACACCTTC	CASSMVGIDYGYTF
NA	TRBV27	NA	TRBJ2-7	TGTGCCAGCAGTTTCCAACTGAGCTCCTACGAGCAGTACTTC	CASSFQLSSYEQYF
NA	TRBV6-6	NA	TRBJ2-7	TGTGCCAGCAGTTACTCTCGATCCTACGAGCAGTACTTC	CASSYSRSYEQYF
NA	TRBV20-1	NA	TRBJ2-1	TGCAGTGCTAGTCCCCGTCTAGCGAGCTACAATGAGCAGTTCTTC	CSASPRLASYNEQFF
TRBD2	TRBV6-2/TRBV6-3	many	TRBJ2-2	TGTGCCAGCAGTCTACGCCCAATCCCGGGACTAGCGGGACGGGAGCTGTTTTTT	CASSLRPIPGLAGRELFF
NA	TRBV27	few	TRBJ2-3	TGTGCCAGCAGATATACAGGGAGAGAAATAGATACGCAGTATTTT	CASRYTGREIDTQYF
NA	TRBV12-3/TRBV12-4	NA	TRBJ2-1	TGTGCCAGCAGTTTAGGAGGCGGGTTGAGCTCCTACAATGAGCAGTTCTTC	CASSLGGGLSSYNEQFF
TRBD1	TRBV6-1	few	TRBJ1-5	TGTGCCAGCAGAACCAAGGGGGCTGGGGGAGGTCAGCCCCAGCATTTT	CASRTKGAGGGQPQHF
TRBD2	TRBV2	NA	TRBJ2-5	TGTGCCAGCGGGGGACTAGCGGAAGAGACCCAGTACTTC	CASGGLAEETQYF
TRBD2	TRBV7-2	many	TRBJ2-5	TGTGCCAGCAGCTTAGGCGGGAGGGCCCAGGAGACCCAGTACTTC	CASSLGGRAQETQYF
TRBD2	TRBV11-1	many	TRBJ2-1	TGTGCCAGCAGCCGACAACGAGCGGGGGGCTACAATGAGCAGTTCTTC	CASSRQRAGGYNEQFF
NA	TRBV24-1	few	TRBJ1-2	TGTGCCACCAGTGATAACAGCACCTACTATGGCTACACCTTC	CATSDNSTYYGYTF
NA	TRBV5-1	NA	TRBJ2-2	TGCGCCAGCAGCTGGCTAGATATGAACACCGGGGAGCTGTTTTTT	CASSWLDMNTGELFF
NA	TRBV12-3/TRBV12-4	few	TRBJ2-1	TGTGCCAGCAGTTTAGGGAAGCGCCAGCAGTTCTTC	CASSLGKRQQFF
NA	TRBV18	few	TRBJ1-6	TGTGCCAGCTCACTTGGGACAACGGGGGATTCACCCCTCCACTTT	CASSLGTTGDSPLHF
TRBD2	TRBV6-1	many	TRBJ2-3	TGTGCCAGCAGTAGCCGACTAGCGGGAGGGACAGATACGCAGTATTTT	CASSSRLAGGTDTQYF
NA	TRBV19	NA	TRBJ2-1	TGTGCCAGTAGTATCGGCAGATCCGGACCCCCGTTCTTC	CASSIGRSGPPFF
NA	TRBV20-1	few	TRBJ1-2	TGCAGTGCTACCAGGGCCGTTCAGGCCTACACCTTC	CSATRAVQAYTF
TRBD2	TRBV7-2	many	TRBJ2-2	TGTGCCAGCAGCCCGCGACTAGCGCAAAACACCGGGGAGCTGTTTTTT	CASSPRLAQNTGELFF
NA	TRBV20-1	NA	TRBJ2-7	TGCAGTGCCCCGGCGGGGGCCGCCCCCTACGAGCAGTACTTC	CSAPAGAAPYEQYF
TRBD1	TRBV7-9	many	TRBJ2-7	TGTGCCAGCAGCTCCGGACAGGGGCAACCCTACGAGCAGTACTTC	CASSSGQGQPYEQYF
TRBD1	TRBV6-5	few	TRBJ1-2	TGTGCCAGCAGACTTGACAGGGCTAATCATGGCTACACCTTC	CASRLDRANHGYTF
NA	TRBV7-6	many	TRBJ2-3	TGTGCCAGCAGCTTTAACCCCCTCACAGATACGCAGTATTTT	CASSFNPLTDTQYF
TRBD2	TRBV7-8	many	TRBJ2-1	TGTGCCAGCAGCACCGTTGGGGCGGGAGTGAACTACAATGAGCAGTTCTTC	CASSTVGAGVNYNEQFF
NA	TRBV19	NA	TRBJ1-6	TGTGCCAGTACTCAGGGCTATTCACCCCTCCACTTT	CASTQGYSPLHF